Presented here are 19 T cell receptor beta chains from one specimen sequenced in a study of OX40 agonist ivuxolimab in advanced cancers. TCRdb keeps only in-frame clones here, not all; method: immunoSEQ multiplex PCR. The table records 61,000 or so clones, about 85% of them present only once. Source: CD4+ or CD8+ T cells sorted from blood, taken in a trial of the OX40 agonist ivuxolimab. The receptors derive from an adult with an advanced solid tumor such as melanoma, head and neck, liver or kidney cancer.

This clone was recorded once. V is TRBV9 and J is TRBJ2-3, with D unclear. CDR3 length: 14 amino acids. V was clipped by 0 bases and J by 2 bases, with 7 bases between them. In germline, CDR1 is SGDLS, CDR2 YYNGEE. The CDR3 nucleotides are TGTGCCAGCAGCGTAGTTGGGTCCACAGATACGCAGTATTTT. Protein product: CASSVVGSTDTQYF.

The chain is built from TRBV7-6 and TRBJ2-6; D is unresolved. Germline V gene sequence: CDR1 SGHVS, CDR2 FNYEAQ. V gave up 0 bases and J gave up 0 bases, with 9 bases separating them. CDR3 length equals 17 residues. The CDR3: CASSLAAHVSGANVLTF. In DNA, the CDR3 is TGTGCCAGCAGCTTAGCGGCCCACGTCTCTGGGGCCAACGTCCTGACTTTC.

The chain couples TRBV7-6 to TRBJ1-6; tentative D call: TRBD1 (5 bases). Per the germline V gene, CDR1 is SGHVS and CDR2 is FNYEAQ. The CDR3 contains 16 residues. The ends were cut back, 5 bases at V and 9 bases at J, with 20 bases in the middle. This CDR3 reads CASSPVGGQGVSPLHF. CDR3 in DNA: TGTGCCAGCAGCCCCGTAGGTGGGCAGGGAGTTTCACCCCTCCACTTT.

The chain carries TRBV28 and TRBJ2-5, with 9 bases identical to TRBD2. The CDR3 spans 15 residues. V trimming: 2 bases; J trimming: 5 bases; junction bases outside the gene matches: 6. The germline V gene has CDR1 MDHEN and CDR2 SYDVKM. CDR3 nucleotide sequence: TGTGCCAGCAGTTTAGCAGCGGGGGGCCTGGAGACCCAGTACTTC. The encoded protein is CASSLAAGGLETQYF.

The chain is built from TRBV7-2 and TRBJ2-7, with D possibly matching TRBD2 (6 bases). Germline V gives CDR1 SGHTA, CDR2 FQGNSA. The CDR3 loop spans 14 amino acids. Trimming pared 5 bases from V and 7 bases from J, leaving 18 bases between. Here the CDR3 reads CASSPPGVPREQYF. The CDR3 coding sequence is TGTGCCAGCAGCCCACCGGGAGTCCCTAGGGAGCAGTACTTC. Full variable domain (rest looked up from reference TRBV7-2 and TRBJ2-7): GAGVSQSPSNKVTEKGKDVELRCDPISGHTALYWYRQSLGQGLEFLIYFQGNSAPDKSGLPSDRFSAERTGGSVSTLTIQRTQQEDSAVYLCASSPPGVPREQYFGPGTRLTVT.

This clone came up a few times. The V gene is TRBV18, the J gene TRBJ1-2; 8 nucleotides match TRBD1. V lost 2 bases to trimming and J lost 3 bases; unmatched junction nucleotides: 14. This CDR3 region has 18 residues. Per the germline V gene, CDR1 is KGHSH and CDR2 is LQKENI. The CDR3 reads CASSPSPAGTGGHYGYTF. In nucleotides, the CDR3 is TGTGCCAGCTCACCATCACCGGCCGGGACAGGAGGTCACTATGGCTACACCTTC.

The chain couples TRBV5-4 to TRBJ2-3; 7 positions match TRBD2. V was clipped by 0 bases and J by 2 bases; unmatched bases: 6. This CDR3 region has 16 residues. Germline assignment: CDR1 SGHNT and CDR2 YYREEE (reference sequence). CDR3 nucleotides: TGTGCCAGCAGCTTGGGGGGGGGACTACTCACAGATACGCAGTATTTT. Amino acids: CASSLGGGLLTDTQYF.

The V and J genes are TRBV10-3 and TRBJ2-7, with TRBD1 identical over 7 bases. The germline V gene encodes CDR1 ENHRY and CDR2 SYGVKD. After removal of 7 bases from V and 6 bases from J, the junction contained 9 bases not matched to a gene. CDR3 length: 13 amino acids. The chain's CDR3 is CAIKGTETSEQYF. The CDR3, as DNA: TGTGCCATCAAGGGGACAGAGACCTCCGAGCAGTACTTC.

J is TRBJ1-4 and V is TRBV18; 8 bases line up with TRBD1. With V trimmed by 3 bases and J by 3 bases, 3 bases remained unmatched. Germline V gene data show CDR1 as KGHSH and CDR2 as LQKENI. The CDR3 runs 15 residues. The CDR3 loop reads CASSPDRGSNEKLFF. The CDR3 nucleotides read TGTGCCAGCTCACCCGACAGGGGATCTAATGAAAAACTGTTTTTT. The variable domain in full, completed from reference TRBV18 and TRBJ1-4, reads NAGVMQNPRHLVRRRGQEARLRCSPMKGHSHVYWYRQLPEEGLKFMVYLQKENIIDESGMPKERFSAEFPKEGPSILRIQQVVRGDSAAYFCASSPDRGSNEKLFFGSGTQLSVL.

V gene TRBV5-1 combines with J gene TRBJ2-5, with D uncertain. The CDR3 totals 16 residues. V was trimmed by 4 bases and J by 4 bases, leaving 20 bases between them. Germline V gives CDR1 SGHRS, CDR2 YFSETQ. The CDR3 sequence is CASSRPGPPGRETQYF. CDR3 DNA: TGCGCCAGCAGCAGACCAGGACCCCCGGGTAGAGAGACCCAGTACTTC.

This clone was seen a single time. The chain has TRBV7-8 and TRBJ2-5, with D possibly matching TRBD1 (5 bases). The germline CDR1 and CDR2 sequences are SGHVS and FQNEAQ. Trimming took 1 base from V and 5 from J, leaving 11 bases between them. This CDR3 has 14 residues. The CDR3 DNA reads as TGTGCCAGCAGCTTAGATTGGACAAGGGAGACCCAGTACTTC. This codes for CASSLDWTRETQYF.

This chain joins TRBV11-2 and TRBJ1-1; possible D gene TRBD1, 5 bases. This CDR3 has 15 amino acids. CDR1 and CDR2 (germline): SGHAT, FQNNGV. V shed 3 bases and J shed 1 base, with 12 bases lying between them. The CDR3 loop reads CASSLVVGGNTEAFF. The CDR3 DNA sequence: TGTGCCAGCAGCTTGGTAGTCGGGGGGAACACTGAAGCTTTCTTT.

This sequence joins TRBV6-1 and TRBJ1-4; TRBD1 is a possible D gene (5 bases). CDR3 length: 14 residues. Germline V gene lookup returns CDR1 MNHNS and CDR2 SASEGT. V was clipped by 7 bases and J by 4 bases, with 13 bases between them. The CDR3 DNA reads as TGTGCCAGCATACTTACAGGAGATAATGAAAAACTGTTTTTT. Its translation is CASILTGDNEKLFF.

The chain has TRBV2 and TRBJ2-2; 8 nucleotides match TRBD2. Trimming took 9 bases from V and 6 from J; bases not matched to a gene: 9. Germline V gene sequence: CDR1 SNHLY, CDR2 FYNNEI. The CDR3 is 14 residues long. The CDR3 DNA reads TGTGCCAGGTCCCCGGGGGGGCGATCCGGGGAGCTGTTTTTT. Residues: CARSPGGRSGELFF.

This chain joins TRBV18 and TRBJ1-5; D gene unclear. With 1 base removed from V and 2 bases from J, the gap between germline ends came to 9 bases. The CDR3 is 15 residues long. The germline V gene has CDR1 KGHSH and CDR2 LQKENI. The CDR3 spells CASSPQGFGNQPQHF. Here the CDR3 DNA reads TGTGCCAGCTCACCACAGGGCTTTGGCAATCAGCCCCAGCATTTT.

The chain combines TRBV19 with TRBJ1-2; TRBD1 matches 7 bases. The CDR3 runs 15 residues. V was clipped by 0 bases and J by 2 bases; unmatched bases: 3. CDR1 LNHDA and CDR2 SQIVND come from the germline V gene (reference sequence). The CDR3 DNA is TGTGCCAGTAGTATAGACAGGGGGACAAACTATGGCTACACCTTC. Its protein product is CASSIDRGTNYGYTF.

This chain uses TRBV9 with TRBJ1-1, with TRBD1 identical over 8 bases. There are 15 residues in the CDR3. V was pared by 4 bases and J by 5 bases, with 10 bases of the junction left unmatched. From germline, CDR1 is SGDLS and CDR2 YYNGEE. The CDR3 DNA reads as TGTGCCAGCAGCTTAACGCAGGGGGCTGGTACTGAAGCTTTCTTT. Translation gives CASSLTQGAGTEAFF.

The J gene is TRBJ2-7, the V gene TRBV11-2; maybe TRBD2 (5 bases). Trimming removed 1 base at V and 1 base at J, with 8 bases between. Germline loops: CDR1 SGHAT, CDR2 FQNNGV. The CDR3 covers 14 residues. CDR3: CASSLVRGSYEQYF. CDR3 DNA: TGTGCCAGCAGCTTAGTTCGGGGTTCCTACGAGCAGTACTTC.

The gene calls are TRBV11-1 and TRBJ2-7; D is uncertain. The CDR3 is 15 residues long. Germline V lookup: CDR1 SGHAT, CDR2 FQDESV (reference sequence). Trimming removed 0 bases at V and 0 bases at J, with 9 bases between. The CDR3 sequence is CASSLAPGPSYEQYF. The CDR3 region has the DNA TGTGCCAGCAGCTTAGCGCCAGGACCCTCCTACGAGCAGTACTTC.